This T cell receptor (beta chain) was obtained from a study of regulatory T cells in long-lasting Graves disease. Study-level information: Positive TSH receptor antibodies alongside over 5 years of antithyroid drugs were what marked Graves' disease as persistent.

Both iRepertoire HTBI primers and Arm-PCR of CDR3 regions were used to build the TCR beta libraries. Via MiXCR, TCRdb re-called the multiplex PCR reads, giving one row per CDR3 protein. Among approximately 500,000 distinct CDR3 sequences, around a fifth were seen once, and the ten largest hold roughly 7%. Time point given: persistent/refractory GD, antithyroid drugs over 5 years with positive TRAb. RNA extracted from PBMCs served as the sequencing template. This TCR came from a female donor with Graves disease. The sample here was peripheral blood mononuclear cells (PBMCs), taken when the disease was refractory, from a patient treated with antithyroid drugs.

The CDR3 DNA reads TGTGCCAGCAGCTTATACCCAGCCGACTCTGGAAACACCATATATTTT. Its translation is CASSLYPADSGNTIYF. The rearrangement uses TRBV13 and TRBJ1-3, with D uncertain. V lost 2 bases and J lost 0, with 11 bases in between. CDR1 is PRHDT, CDR2 FYEKMQ, per germline (reference sequence). The length of the CDR3 is 16 residues.